The present entry profiles one T cell receptor (beta chain) with its context. Each donor was healthy, and each was a bone marrow donor. Donors were ostensibly healthy at sampling, although undocumented immune exposures were probable. This record belongs to a study of cytomegalovirus exposure and HLA in healthy donors. Trimming took 7 bases from V and 4 from J, leaving 13 bases between them. The germline V gene encodes CDR1 MDHEN and CDR2 SYDVKM. This CDR3 region has 13 residues. Primers: 60 Vbeta forward and 13 Jbeta reverse. The method was immunoSEQ multiplex PCR; TCRdb's version includes in-frame clones alone and lacks a portion of them. Among over 120,000 clones, around 84% were seen once, and the ten largest hold around 2.5%.

The clonotype originates from a man aged 50 to 59 in good health and CMV-seronegative. V usage is TRBV28 and J usage is TRBJ1-2; the D is unclear. What was sequenced was PBMCs. The CDR3 sequence is CASMAGLTYGYTF. In DNA, the CDR3 is TGTGCCAGCATGGCAGGCTTGACCTATGGCTACACCTTC.